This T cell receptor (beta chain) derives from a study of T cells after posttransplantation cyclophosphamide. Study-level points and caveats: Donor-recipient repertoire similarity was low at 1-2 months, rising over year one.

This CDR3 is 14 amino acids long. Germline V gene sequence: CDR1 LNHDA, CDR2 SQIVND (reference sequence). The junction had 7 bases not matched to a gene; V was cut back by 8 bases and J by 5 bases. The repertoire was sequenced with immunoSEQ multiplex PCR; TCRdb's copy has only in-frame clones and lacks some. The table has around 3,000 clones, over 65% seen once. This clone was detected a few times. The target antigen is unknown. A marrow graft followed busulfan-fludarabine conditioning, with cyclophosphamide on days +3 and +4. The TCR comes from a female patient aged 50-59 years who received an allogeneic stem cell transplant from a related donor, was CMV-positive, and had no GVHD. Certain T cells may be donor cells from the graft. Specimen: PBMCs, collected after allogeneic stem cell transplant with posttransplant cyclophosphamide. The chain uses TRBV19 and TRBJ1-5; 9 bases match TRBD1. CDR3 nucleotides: TGTGCCAGTCAACAGGGGGCAGGTCATCAGCCCCAGCATTTT. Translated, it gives CASQQGAGHQPQHF.